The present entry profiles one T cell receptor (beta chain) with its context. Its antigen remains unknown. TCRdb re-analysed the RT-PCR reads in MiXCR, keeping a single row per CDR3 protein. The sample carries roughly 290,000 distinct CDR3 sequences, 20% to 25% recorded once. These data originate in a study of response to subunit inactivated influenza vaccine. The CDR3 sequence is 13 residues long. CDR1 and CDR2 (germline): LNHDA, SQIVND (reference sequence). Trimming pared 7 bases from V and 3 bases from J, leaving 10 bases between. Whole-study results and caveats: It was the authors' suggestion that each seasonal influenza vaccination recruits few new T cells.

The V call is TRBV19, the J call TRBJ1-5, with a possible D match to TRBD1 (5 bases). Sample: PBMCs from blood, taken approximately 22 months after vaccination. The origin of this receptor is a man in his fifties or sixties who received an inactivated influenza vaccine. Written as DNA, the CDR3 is TGTGCCAGTATCAGGGTCCCCAATCAGCCCCAGCATTTT. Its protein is CASIRVPNQPQHF.